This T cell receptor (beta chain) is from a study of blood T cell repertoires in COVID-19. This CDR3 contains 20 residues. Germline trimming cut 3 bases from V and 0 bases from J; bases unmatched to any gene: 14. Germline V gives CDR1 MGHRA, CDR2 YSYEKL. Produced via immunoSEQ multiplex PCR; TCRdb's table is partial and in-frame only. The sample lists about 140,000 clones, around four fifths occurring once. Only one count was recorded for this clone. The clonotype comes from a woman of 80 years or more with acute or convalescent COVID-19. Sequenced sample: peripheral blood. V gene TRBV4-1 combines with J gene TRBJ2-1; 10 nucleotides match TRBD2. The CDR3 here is CASSQYRRSSGGLSYNEQFF. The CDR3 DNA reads TGCGCCAGCAGCCAGTATAGAAGGTCTAGCGGGGGACTCTCCTACAATGAGCAGTTCTTC.